Each of the 15 T cell receptor beta chains below was sequenced from the same sample in a study of cytomegalovirus exposure and HLA in healthy donors. PCR was performed using 60 Vbeta and 13 Jbeta primers. Profiled with immunoSEQ multiplex PCR; TCRdb holds only in-frame clones, not every one. This sample has some 95,000 clones; around 80% occur once, and the top ten carry about 7.3%. Sequenced sample: PBMCs. The origin of the receptors is a man aged 25 to 45 in good health and CMV-seronegative.

This chain joins TRBV27 and TRBJ1-1, with D possibly being TRBD1 (6 bases). Germline V gene data show CDR1 as MNHEY and CDR2 as SMNVEV (reference sequence). This CDR3 comprises 13 residues. Trimming took off 6 bases at V and 1 base at J, with 9 bases between the two ends. The DNA of the CDR3 is TGTGCCAGCAGGGGGACAAGGAACACTGAAGCTTTCTTT. It encodes CASRGTRNTEAFF.

The genes are TRBV5-1 and TRBJ2-3; 7 positions agree with TRBD2. This CDR3 spans 14 amino acids. The germline V gene encodes CDR1 SGHRS and CDR2 YFSETQ. With 4 bases clipped from V and 4 bases from J, the junction kept 6 bases outside the gene matches. Here the CDR3 reads CASSPSGIPDTQYF. CDR3 DNA sequence: TGCGCCAGCAGCCCCAGCGGGATCCCAGATACGCAGTATTTT.

This chain links TRBV18 with TRBJ2-1, with D unclear. The CDR3 totals 14 residues. Germline V gene sequence: CDR1 KGHSH, CDR2 LQKENI. V lost 6 bases, J lost 1 base, and 10 bases lay in between. The CDR3 here is CASSPSHSYNEQFF. CDR3 nucleotide sequence: TGTGCCAGCTCCCCTAGTCATTCCTACAATGAGCAGTTCTTC.

This sequence joins TRBV6-1 and TRBJ2-3, with 12 nucleotides matching TRBD2. After removal of 6 bases from V and 5 bases from J, the junction contained 6 bases not matched to a gene. Germline loops: CDR1 MNHNS, CDR2 SASEGT. The CDR3 sequence is 15 residues long. DNA of the CDR3: TGTGCCAGCAGAGAACAGACTAGCGGGAGAGATACGCAGTATTTT. Translated, it gives CASREQTSGRDTQYF.

The chain couples TRBV7-6 to TRBJ2-1, with 8 nucleotides matching TRBD2. Germline V CDR1 and CDR2: SGHVS, FNYEAQ. The CDR3 is 15 amino acids. V shed 6 bases, J shed 7 bases, and the junction held 11 bases outside the gene matches. DNA of the CDR3: TGTGCCAGCAGACGAACTAGCGGATACACGAATGAGCAGTTCTTC. It codes for CASRRTSGYTNEQFF.

This chain connects TRBV7-2 to TRBJ1-2, with 7 nucleotides matching TRBD1. CDR1 is SGHTA and CDR2 is FQGNSA in the germline V gene. With V trimmed by 5 bases and J by 3 bases, 9 bases remained unmatched. The CDR3 has 15 residues. In DNA, the CDR3 is TGTGCCAGCAGCCCGACTATGGGACAGCACTATGGCTACACCTTC. It codes for CASSPTMGQHYGYTF. The variable domain in full, completed from reference TRBV7-2 and TRBJ1-2, reads GAGVSQSPSNKVTEKGKDVELRCDPISGHTALYWYRQSLGQGLEFLIYFQGNSAPDKSGLPSDRFSAERTGGSVSTLTIQRTQQEDSAVYLCASSPTMGQHYGYTFGSGTRLTVV.

The rearrangement links TRBV10-2 to TRBJ1-5; D is unclear. The CDR3 loop spans 18 amino acids. The germline V and J ends were trimmed by 0 bases and 0 bases, with 15 bases remaining between them. Germline V gene sequence: CDR1 WSHSY, CDR2 SAAADI. The CDR3 coding sequence is TGCGCCAGCAGTGAGTCGTTTGGAACAGTACGTAGCAATCAGCCCCAGCATTTT. It is translated as CASSESFGTVRSNQPQHF.

This clone was seen just once. The CDR3 protein is CASSADNQETQYF. The CDR3 region has the DNA TGTGCCAGCAGCGCCGACAACCAAGAGACCCAGTACTTC. V usage is TRBV7-9 and J usage is TRBJ2-5, with no clear D. Per the germline V gene, CDR1 is SEHNR and CDR2 is FQNEAQ (reference sequence). The CDR3 loop spans 13 amino acids. V dropped 5 bases and J dropped 0 bases, with 7 bases sitting between them.

J is TRBJ1-3 and V is TRBV7-8; tentative D call: TRBD1 (5 bases). Germline CDR1 reads SGHVS; CDR2 reads FQNEAQ. The CDR3 sequence is 17 residues long. The V end was cut by 2 bases, the J end by 0 bases, with 14 bases between. The CDR3: CASSLNQGPHSGNTIYF. The DNA of the CDR3 is TGTGCCAGCAGCTTAAATCAGGGTCCCCACTCTGGAAACACCATATATTTT.

The chain carries TRBV5-5 and TRBJ1-2; unclear D gene. Germline values: CDR1 SGHKS, CDR2 YYEKEE (reference sequence). The CDR3 has 14 amino acids. Trimming pared 4 bases from V and 8 bases from J, leaving 18 bases between. The CDR3 sequence: CASSPPNGERGYTF. The CDR3 coding sequence is TGTGCCAGCAGCCCACCCAACGGGGAGCGCGGCTACACCTTC.

The count of this clone is one. The V and J genes are TRBV27 and TRBJ2-7, with 10 bases that match TRBD1. The CDR3 covers 14 residues. Germline lookup yields CDR1 MNHEY and CDR2 SMNVEV (reference sequence). Trimming took 5 bases from V and 5 from J; bases not matched to a gene: 6. The CDR3 DNA sequence: TGTGCCAGCAGTCCAGGGACAGGGGTTGACGAGCAGTACTTC. It yields the protein CASSPGTGVDEQYF.

This clone was counted between two and nine times. Its ends do not fully match the called genes, so a read error is possible. The gene calls are TRBV19 and TRBJ1-1; possibly TRBD1 for D (5 bases). The length of the CDR3 is 14 residues. Germline V gene sequence: CDR1 LNHDA, CDR2 SQIVND (reference sequence). CDR3 nucleotides: TGTGCCAGTAGTTATGAAGGGGTGAAGACTGAAGCTTTCTTT. It specifies CASSYEGVKTEAFF. Based on the CDR3 plus reference TRBV19 and TRBJ1-1, the full variable domain is DGGITQSPKYLFRKEGQNVTLSCEQNLNHDAMYWYRQDPGQGLRLIYYSQIVNDFQKGDIAEGYSVSREKKESFPLTVTSAQKNPTAFYLCASSYEGVKTEAFFGQGTRLTVV.

This chain links TRBV6-5 with TRBJ1-1, with TRBD1 as a possible D gene (6 bases). The CDR3 sequence is 14 residues long. Germline loops: CDR1 MNHEY, CDR2 SVGAGI. Trimming stripped 0 bases from V and 3 bases from J, with 8 bases between. The CDR3 loop is CASSYSAGDTEAFF. In nucleotides, the CDR3 is TGTGCCAGCAGTTACTCAGCAGGGGACACTGAAGCTTTCTTT.

The chain employs TRBV5-1 and TRBJ2-7, with 7 bases that match TRBD1. The V segment lost 3 bases and the J segment 0 bases; nucleotides outside the gene matches: 6. Germline V gene lookup returns CDR1 SGHRS and CDR2 YFSETQ. There are 15 residues in the CDR3. The CDR3 DNA follows: TGCGCCAGCAGCTACGACAGGGCGGGCTCCTACGAGCAGTACTTC. It specifies CASSYDRAGSYEQYF.

The chain links TRBV10-1 to TRBJ1-2; D gene uncertain. Germline assignment: CDR1 WNHNN and CDR2 SYGVQD (reference sequence). Trimming removed 8 bases from V and 4 bases from J, with 8 bases in between. This CDR3 region has 11 residues. CDR3 in amino acids: CASGDSYGYTF. CDR3 coding DNA: TGCGCCAGCGGAGATAGCTATGGCTACACCTTC.